Following are 7 T cell receptor gamma chains from one sample sequenced in a study of γδ T cells in repeated Plasmodium falciparum infection. Bulk repertoires came from Vgamma9/Vdelta2+ or Vdelta2-negative gammadelta T cells flow-sorted from PBMC. TCRdb reapplied CATT to the multiplex PCR reads. The data hold roughly 32,000 gamma-chain clones, with 1.4% observed a single time. Sequencing was done on a sample of gamma-delta T cells from blood. These receptors were taken from a pool of human donors (malaria-infected and uninfected, not separated).

With respect to this clone: Possible read error: a much larger clone is one base away. The chain joins TRGV5 to TRGJ1 or TRGJ2. Here the J gene was assigned by germline matching of the DNA, as TCRdb has none. The CDR3 has 20 residues. V shed 0 bases and J 0 bases; nucleotides not matched to a gene: 20. CDR1 and CDR2 (germline): VINAFY, YDVSNSKD. CDR3 DNA: TGTGCCACCTGGGACAGGCCTCTATCCCCTAAATACCTGAATTATTATAAGAAACTCTTT. Translation gives CATWDRPLSPKYLNYYKKLF.

To note about this clone: TCRdb attributes to this sequence the protein of a much larger clone, which differs from the DNA translation at residue 5; a read error is likely, and the protein displayed is translated from the DNA. The rearrangement uses TRGV9 and TRGJ1 or TRGJ2. TCRdb lists no J gene, so it was determined here by aligning the DNA to germline. With 6 bases clipped from V and 8 bases from J, the junction kept 13 bases outside the gene matches. The CDR3 is 13 residues long. CDR1 is GITISATS and CDR2 is ISYDGTV in the germline V gene (reference sequence). CDR3: CALWKPIGNKKLF. CDR3 in DNA: TGTGCCTTGTGGAAGCCTATCGGGAATAAGAAACTCTTT.

This clone was seen at least ten times. Since a far larger clone is one base different, this is likely a read error. The sample holds other DNA sequences that translate to the same CDR3. The chain uses TRGV9 and TRGJP. CDR3 size: 16 residues. Germline loops: CDR1 GITISATS, CDR2 ISYDGTV (reference sequence). In nucleotides, the CDR3 is TGTGCCTTGTGGGAGGCTAAGGAGTTAGGCAAAAAAATCAAGGTATTT. This sequence encodes CALWEAKELGKKIKVF.

This clone was seen a handful of times. TCRdb's listed protein matches a much larger clone and diverges from this DNA's translation at residue 3, likely through a read error; the protein shown comes from the DNA. The V gene is TRGV4, the J gene TRGJ1 or TRGJ2. TCRdb does not report a J gene; here it was assigned by matching the DNA to germline references. This CDR3 region has 13 residues. CDR1 EGSTGY and CDR2 YDSYTSSV come from the germline V gene. CDR3 in DNA: TGTGCCATCTGGGATGGGCCGTGGAGTAAGAAACTCTTT. Translating gives CAIWDGPWSKKLF.

Of note for this clone: A far larger clone is one nucleotide away, so this likely arose from a read error. The same CDR3 also results from other DNA sequences found in this sample. This chain uses TRGV9 with TRGJP. The J gene, not given by TCRdb, was assigned here from a germline match of the nucleotide sequence. From germline, CDR1 is GITISATS and CDR2 ISYDGTV (reference sequence). This CDR3 has 17 residues. The CDR3 sequence: CALWEVTTEMGKKIKVF. As DNA, the CDR3 is TGTGCCTTGTGGGAGGTGACAACGGAGATGGGCAAAAAGATCAAGGTATTT.

Points on this clone: TCRdb's listed protein matches a much larger clone and diverges from this DNA's translation at residue 3, likely through a read error; the protein shown comes from the DNA. The rearrangement uses TRGV2 and TRGJ1 or TRGJ2. From germline, CDR1 is EGSNGY and CDR2 YDSYNSKV. CDR3 length: 14 amino acids. The CDR3 spells CAPWDGLGYYKKLF. CDR3 bases: TGTGCCCCCTGGGACGGGCTCGGTTATTATAAGAAACTCTTT.

This clone was picked up many times. The TCRdb protein comes from a much larger clone and disagrees with this DNA's translation at residue 8, likely due to a read error; the protein given here is derived from the DNA. The chain has TRGV9 and TRGJP. As TCRdb names no J gene, one was assigned here on the basis of a DNA match to germline. Germline V CDR1 and CDR2: GITISATS, ISYDGTV (reference sequence). This CDR3 spans 17 amino acids. The V gene end was trimmed by 2 bases and the J gene end by 6 bases; junction bases not matched to a gene: 7. The CDR3 DNA reads as TGTGCCTTGTGGGAGGGGACCCGAGAGTTGGGCAAAAAAATCAAGGTATTT. Amino acid sequence: CALWEGTRELGKKIKVF.